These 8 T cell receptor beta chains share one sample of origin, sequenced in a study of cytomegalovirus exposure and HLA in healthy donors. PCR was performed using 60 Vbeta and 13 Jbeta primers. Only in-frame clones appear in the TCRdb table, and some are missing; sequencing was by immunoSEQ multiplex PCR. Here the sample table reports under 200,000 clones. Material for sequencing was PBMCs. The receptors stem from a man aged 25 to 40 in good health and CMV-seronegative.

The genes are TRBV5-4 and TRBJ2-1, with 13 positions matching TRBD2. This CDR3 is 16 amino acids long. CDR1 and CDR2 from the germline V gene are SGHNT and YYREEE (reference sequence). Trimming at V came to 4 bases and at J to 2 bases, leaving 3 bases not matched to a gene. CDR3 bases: TGTGCCAGCAGCCCTGGGACTAGCGGGACCTACAATGAGCAGTTCTTC. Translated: CASSPGTSGTYNEQFF.

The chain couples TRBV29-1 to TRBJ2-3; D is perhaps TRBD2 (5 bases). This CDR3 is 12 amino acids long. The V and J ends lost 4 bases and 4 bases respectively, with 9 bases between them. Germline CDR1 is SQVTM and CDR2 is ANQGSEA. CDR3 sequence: CSVGGYPDTQYF. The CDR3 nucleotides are TGCAGCGTTGGAGGGTACCCAGATACGCAGTATTTT.

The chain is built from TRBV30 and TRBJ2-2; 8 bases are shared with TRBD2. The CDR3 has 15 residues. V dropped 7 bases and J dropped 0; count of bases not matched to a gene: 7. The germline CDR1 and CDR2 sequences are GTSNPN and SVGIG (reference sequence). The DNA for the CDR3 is TGTGCCTCCCCGGGACTAGGGGCGAACACCGGGGAGCTGTTTTTT. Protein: CASPGLGANTGELFF.

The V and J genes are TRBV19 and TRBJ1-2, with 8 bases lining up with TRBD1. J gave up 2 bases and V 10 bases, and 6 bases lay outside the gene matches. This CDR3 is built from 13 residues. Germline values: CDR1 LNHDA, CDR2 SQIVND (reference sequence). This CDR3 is CANGTGLNYGYTF. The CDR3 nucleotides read TGTGCCAACGGGACAGGCTTAAACTATGGCTACACCTTC.

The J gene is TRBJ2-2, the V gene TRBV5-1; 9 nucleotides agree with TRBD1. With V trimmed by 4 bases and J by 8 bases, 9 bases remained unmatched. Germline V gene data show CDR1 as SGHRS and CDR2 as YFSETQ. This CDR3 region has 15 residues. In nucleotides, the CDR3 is TGCGCCAGCAGCCGCACCGGGACAGGGCTTGGGGAGCTGTTTTTT. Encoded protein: CASSRTGTGLGELFF.

This chain's CDR3 is CASSLRDLGGTEAFF. In DNA, the CDR3 is TGTGCCAGCTCACTCCGGGATCTGGGCGGTACTGAAGCTTTCTTT. This sequence joins TRBV18 and TRBJ1-1; no clear D gene. V was shortened by 4 bases and J by 5 bases, with 17 bases between the two germline ends. Germline assignment: CDR1 KGHSH and CDR2 LQKENI. CDR3 length: 15 residues.

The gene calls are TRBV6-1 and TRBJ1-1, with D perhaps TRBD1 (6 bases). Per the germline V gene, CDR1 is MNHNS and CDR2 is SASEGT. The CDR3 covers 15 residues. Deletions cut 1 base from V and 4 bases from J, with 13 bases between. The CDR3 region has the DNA TGTGCCAGCAGTGAAGTGGGAGGGGGAGGCACTGAAGCTTTCTTT. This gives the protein CASSEVGGGGTEAFF.

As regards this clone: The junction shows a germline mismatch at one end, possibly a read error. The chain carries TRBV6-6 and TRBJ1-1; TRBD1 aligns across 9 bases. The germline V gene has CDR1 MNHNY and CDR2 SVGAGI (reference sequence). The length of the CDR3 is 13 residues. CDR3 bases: TGTGCCAGCAGTCAAGACAGGGGGACTGAAGCTTCCTTT. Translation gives CASSQDRGTEASF.